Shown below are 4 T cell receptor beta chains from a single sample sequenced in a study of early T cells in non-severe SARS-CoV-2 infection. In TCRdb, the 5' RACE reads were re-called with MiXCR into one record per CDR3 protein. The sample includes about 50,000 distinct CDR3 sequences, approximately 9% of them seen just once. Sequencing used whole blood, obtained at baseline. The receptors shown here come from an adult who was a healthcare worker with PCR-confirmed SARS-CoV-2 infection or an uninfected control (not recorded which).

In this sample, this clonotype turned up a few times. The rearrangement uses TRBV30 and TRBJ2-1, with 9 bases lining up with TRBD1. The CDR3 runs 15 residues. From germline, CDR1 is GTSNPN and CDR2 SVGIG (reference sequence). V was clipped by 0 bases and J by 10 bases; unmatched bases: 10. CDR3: CAWSVNRGRGEEQFF. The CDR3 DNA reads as TGTGCCTGGAGTGTAAACAGGGGGCGCGGGGAAGAGCAGTTCTTC.

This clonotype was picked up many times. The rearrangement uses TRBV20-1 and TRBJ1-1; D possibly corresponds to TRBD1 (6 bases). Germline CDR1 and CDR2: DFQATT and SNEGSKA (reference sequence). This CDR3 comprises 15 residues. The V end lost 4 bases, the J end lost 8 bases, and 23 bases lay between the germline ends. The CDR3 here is CSAKIQGLLPSEAFF. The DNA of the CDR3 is TGCAGTGCTAAAATACAGGGCCTCCTACCCTCCGAAGCTTTCTTT.

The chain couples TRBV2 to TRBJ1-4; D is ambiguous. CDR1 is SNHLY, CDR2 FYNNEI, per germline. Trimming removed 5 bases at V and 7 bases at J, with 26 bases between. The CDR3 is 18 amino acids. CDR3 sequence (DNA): TGTGCCAGCAGTCAAAACCTCATCCAAGTGGCAACCGCTGAAAAACTGTTTTTT. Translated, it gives CASSQNLIQVATAEKLFF.

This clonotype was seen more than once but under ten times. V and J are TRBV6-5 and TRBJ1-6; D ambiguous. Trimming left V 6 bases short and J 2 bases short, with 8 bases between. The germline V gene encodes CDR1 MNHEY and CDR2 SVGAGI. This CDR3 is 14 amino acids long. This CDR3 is CASRPTAYNSPLHF. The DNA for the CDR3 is TGTGCCAGCAGGCCTACAGCCTATAATTCACCCCTCCACTTT.